The clone carrying this T cell receptor beta chain occurred many times. Its antigen is undetermined. These data are taken from a study of T cells in Graves' hyperthyroidism and ophthalmopathy. As for the study in general: Upon initial diagnosis and before any treatment, peripheral blood was collected.

Amplification of TCR beta CDR3 regions was performed using RNA transcripts as template. With the HTBI primer set, the TCR CDR3 went through a first round of RT-PCR. Via MiXCR, TCRdb re-called the multiplex PCR reads, giving one row per CDR3 protein. The sample has around 300,000 distinct CDR3 sequences, roughly 14% seen once. Per germline, CDR1 MNHNS and CDR2 SASEGT. This CDR3 spans 14 amino acids. The V end lost 7 bases, the J end lost 1 base, and 13 bases lay between the germline ends. Clinical symptoms, serum thyroxine, TRAb, thyroid ultrasound and orbital computed tomography informed diagnoses. Whole-study results and caveats: Among clonotypes expanded in thyroid above 0.001, most were also found in blood. For ophthalmopathy, model prediction preceded onset by a median about six months.

The receptor was derived from a woman in her thirties with Graves' hyperthyroidism that later progressed to Graves' ophthalmopathy. Sequenced: blood. J is TRBJ1-2 and V is TRBV6-1; D is unresolved. The CDR3 sequence is CASTTGRINYGYTF. CDR3 bases: TGTGCCAGCACCACCGGGCGGATTAACTATGGCTACACCTTC.